This T cell receptor (beta chain) was captured in a study of control samples from healthy donors and cancer patients. Assay: immunoSEQ multiplex PCR; the TCRdb copy retains only in-frame clones and omits some. Of about 54,000 clones in the sample, nearly 96% were seen once. Per the germline V gene, CDR1 is LGHDT and CDR2 is YNNKEL (reference sequence). The CDR3 sequence is 13 residues long. Trimming shortened V by 4 bases and J by 5 bases, and 11 bases separated the two germline ends. Source material: blood. The TCR comes from a woman aged 25 to 39 in good health. V gene TRBV3-1 (or the pseudogene TRBV3-2) combines with J gene TRBJ2-5; tentatively, D is TRBD2 (5 bases). CDR3 coding DNA: TGTGCCAGCAGCCCCCAGGACTCTGAGACCCAGTACTTC. It codes for CASSPQDSETQYF.